Listed below are T cell receptor beta chains from one sample, sequenced in a study of cytomegalovirus exposure and HLA in healthy donors. The protocol was immunoSEQ multiplex PCR, while the TCRdb copy is restricted to in-frame clones and leaves out a portion. The sample holds about 200,000 clones, about an eighth seen once. The material sequenced was PBMCs. These receptors were obtained from a man aged 50 or older in good health and CMV-seropositive. CDR3s include the opening cysteine and the closing phenylalanine or tryptophan. Each record gives: clone size, D gene, V gene, J gene, CDR3 protein, CDR3 DNA. D genes are given only for firm matches. Some rows mark clone size as missing; the rest say once, few, many or name a class of expanded clone.

size: -
D: TRBD1
V: TRBV10-2
J: TRBJ2-1
CDR3: CASVTGGKYNEQFF
DNA: TGCGCCAGCGTAACAGGGGGAAAGTACAATGAGCAGTTCTTC

size: -
D: TRBD1
V: TRBV6-5
J: TRBJ1-5
CDR3: CASSPTGPSNQPQHF
DNA: TGTGCCAGCAGCCCGACAGGGCCTAGCAATCAGCCCCAGCATTTT

size: few
D: -
V: TRBV5-1
J: TRBJ1-4
CDR3: CASRQTGIATNEKLFF
DNA: TGCGCCAGCAGACAAACAGGGATTGCAACTAATGAAAAACTGTTTTTT

size: few
D: TRBD2
V: TRBV4-1
J: TRBJ2-5
CDR3: CASSRTSGGETQYF
DNA: TGCGCCAGCAGCCGGACTAGCGGGGGAGAGACCCAGTACTTC

size: few
D: -
V: TRBV28
J: TRBJ1-2
CDR3: CASSSGLGGYTF
DNA: TGTGCCAGCAGTTCAGGGCTGGGTGGCTACACCTTC

size: -
D: -
V: TRBV9
J: TRBJ2-2
CDR3: CASSAHPLDYNGELFF
DNA: TGTGCCAGCAGCGCTCATCCCCTAGATTATAACGGGGAGCTGTTTTTT

size: -
D: TRBD2
V: TRBV19
J: TRBJ2-3
CDR3: CASSISGGPWTDTQYF
DNA: TGTGCCAGTAGTATTTCGGGGGGACCGTGGACAGATACGCAGTATTTT

size: few
D: -
V: TRBV19
J: TRBJ2-7
CDR3: CASSPQSGTRYEQYF
DNA: TGTGCCAGTAGTCCCCAGTCCGGGACACGTTACGAGCAGTACTTC

size: -
D: -
V: TRBV30
J: TRBJ1-1
CDR3: CAWSGDSFTEAFF
DNA: TGTGCCTGGAGTGGGGACTCTTTCACTGAAGCTTTCTTT

size: few
D: -
V: TRBV25-1
J: TRBJ1-2
CDR3: CASSEYKTGGGYTF
DNA: TGTGCCAGCAGTGAATATAAAACTGGCGGTGGCTACACCTTC

size: few
D: TRBD1
V: TRBV28
J: TRBJ1-5
CDR3: CASTEGPGGPGGGNQPQHF
DNA: TGTGCCAGCACTGAGGGCCCAGGGGGCCCGGGGGGAGGCAATCAGCCCCAGCATTTT

size: -
D: -
V: TRBV28
J: TRBJ2-3
CDR3: CASSLITGRDTQYF
DNA: TGTGCCAGCAGTTTAATAACAGGGCGAGATACGCAGTATTTT

size: few
D: -
V: TRBV7-2
J: TRBJ2-3
CDR3: CASSPPASPGDTQYF
DNA: TGTGCCAGCAGCCCCCCGGCCTCGCCCGGGGATACGCAGTATTTT

size: -
D: -
V: TRBV2
J: TRBJ1-1
CDR3: CASRELGSEAFF
DNA: TGTGCCAGCAGGGAGCTCGGATCTGAAGCTTTCTTT

size: -
D: -
V: TRBV25-1
J: TRBJ1-2
CDR3: CASSDRDYTF
DNA: TGTGCCAGCAGTGACAGGGACTACACCTTC

size: -
D: -
V: TRBV4-3
J: TRBJ1-4
CDR3: CASSPEAGSGEKLFF
DNA: TGCGCCAGCAGCCCAGAGGCAGGGTCGGGCGAAAAACTGTTTTTT

size: few
D: -
V: TRBV21-1
J: TRBJ2-1
CDR3: CASRSPRGGAYNEQFF
DNA: TGTGCCAGCAGAAGCCCCCGCGGGGGCGCCTACAATGAGCAGTTCTTC

size: -
D: TRBD1
V: TRBV2
J: TRBJ2-7
CDR3: CASRRDSPYEQYF
DNA: TGTGCCAGCAGACGGGACAGTCCCTACGAGCAGTACTTC

size: few
D: -
V: TRBV11-3
J: TRBJ1-1
CDR3: CASSPEDRKNTEAFF
DNA: TGTGCCAGCAGCCCTGAGGACAGAAAGAACACTGAAGCTTTCTTT

size: -
D: -
V: TRBV25-1
J: TRBJ2-1
CDR3: CASSLVRSSYNEQFF
DNA: TGTGCCAGCAGTTTGGTGCGGAGCTCCTACAATGAGCAGTTCTTC

size: few
D: -
V: TRBV4-3
J: TRBJ2-7
CDR3: CASSQDLMVPVDF
DNA: TGCGCCAGCAGCCAAGATCTAATGGTCCCGGTTGACTTC

size: -
D: -
V: TRBV2
J: TRBJ1-6
CDR3: CASSEAGRDDSPLHF
DNA: TGTGCCAGCAGTGAGGCGGGAAGGGATGATTCACCCCTCCACTTT

size: few
D: -
V: TRBV28
J: TRBJ1-1
CDR3: CASTAPGSGTEAFF
DNA: TGTGCCAGCACCGCGCCCGGGTCTGGCACTGAAGCTTTCTTT

size: few
D: TRBD1
V: TRBV5-1
J: TRBJ2-3
CDR3: CASSLQGDTDTQYF
DNA: TGCGCCAGCAGCTTACAGGGGGACACAGATACGCAGTATTTT

size: few
D: -
V: TRBV6-5
J: TRBJ2-1
CDR3: CASIGLHGAYNEQFF
DNA: TGTGCCAGCATCGGACTCCACGGCGCCTACAATGAGCAGTTCTTC

size: few
D: TRBD1
V: TRBV18
J: TRBJ1-1
CDR3: CASSLPDRASTEAFF
DNA: TGTGCCAGCTCACTACCGGACAGGGCGAGCACTGAAGCTTTCTTT

size: -
D: TRBD1
V: TRBV2
J: TRBJ1-1
CDR3: CASSGGQGINTEAFF
DNA: TGTGCCAGCAGTGGAGGACAGGGGATAAACACTGAAGCTTTCTTT

size: -
D: -
V: TRBV2
J: TRBJ2-5
CDR3: CASSEGLSAGETQYF
DNA: TGTGCCAGCAGTGAAGGTCTGTCGGCGGGAGAGACCCAGTACTTC

size: -
D: -
V: TRBV9
J: TRBJ2-2
CDR3: CASSPTGISTGELFF
DNA: TGTGCCAGCAGCCCGACAGGAATCAGCACCGGGGAGCTGTTTTTT

size: few
D: -
V: TRBV11-3
J: TRBJ1-2
CDR3: CASSPEGHGYTF
DNA: TGTGCCAGCAGCCCCGAGGGTCATGGCTACACCTTC

size: -
D: -
V: TRBV5-4
J: TRBJ1-3
CDR3: CASTLPGGGNTIYF
DNA: TGTGCCAGCACCCTTCCAGGCGGGGGAAACACCATATATTTT

size: few
D: -
V: TRBV27
J: TRBJ2-7
CDR3: CASSPGTGAKEQYF
DNA: TGTGCCAGCAGCCCCGGGACTGGGGCTAAGGAGCAGTACTTC

size: -
D: -
V: TRBV29-1
J: TRBJ1-3
CDR3: CSVESHSGNTIYF
DNA: TGCAGCGTTGAGAGCCACTCTGGAAACACCATATATTTT

size: -
D: -
V: TRBV28
J: TRBJ1-2
CDR3: CASIKATYYGYTF
DNA: TGTGCCAGCATAAAGGCGACTTACTATGGCTACACCTTC

size: -
D: TRBD2
V: TRBV2
J: TRBJ2-3
CDR3: CASSALAGVTDTQYF
DNA: TGTGCCAGCAGTGCTTTAGCGGGGGTAACAGATACGCAGTATTTT

size: -
D: -
V: TRBV7-9
J: TRBJ1-4
CDR3: CASQGSKEKLFF
DNA: TGTGCCAGCCAGGGTAGTAAGGAAAAACTGTTTTTT

size: few
D: TRBD1
V: TRBV6-1
J: TRBJ1-6
CDR3: CALETGVNSPLHF
DNA: TGTGCCCTGGAGACAGGGGTAAATTCACCCCTCCACTTT

size: few
D: TRBD1
V: TRBV14
J: TRBJ1-6
CDR3: CASSQVQGARDSPLHF
DNA: TGTGCCAGCAGCCAAGTGCAGGGGGCGCGGGATTCACCCCTCCACTTT

size: few
D: -
V: TRBV6-4
J: TRBJ2-1
CDR3: CASSEVGARARNEQFF
DNA: TGTGCCAGCAGTGAAGTTGGGGCTAGAGCTAGGAATGAGCAGTTCTTC

size: few
D: -
V: TRBV7-9
J: TRBJ2-2
CDR3: CASSHPRLSNTGELFF
DNA: TGTGCCAGCAGCCATCCGAGGTTATCGAACACCGGGGAGCTGTTTTTT